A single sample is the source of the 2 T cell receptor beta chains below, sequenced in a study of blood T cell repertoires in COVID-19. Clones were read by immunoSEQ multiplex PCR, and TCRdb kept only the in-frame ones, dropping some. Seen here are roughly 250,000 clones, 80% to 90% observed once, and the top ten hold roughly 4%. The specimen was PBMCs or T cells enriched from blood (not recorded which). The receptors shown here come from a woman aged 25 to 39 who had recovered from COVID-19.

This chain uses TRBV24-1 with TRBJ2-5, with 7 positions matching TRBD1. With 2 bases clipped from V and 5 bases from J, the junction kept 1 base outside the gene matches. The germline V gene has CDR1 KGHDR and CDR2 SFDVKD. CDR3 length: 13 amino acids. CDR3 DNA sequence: TGTGCCACCAGTGATTCCAGGGGGGAGACCCAGTACTTC. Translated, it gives CATSDSRGETQYF.

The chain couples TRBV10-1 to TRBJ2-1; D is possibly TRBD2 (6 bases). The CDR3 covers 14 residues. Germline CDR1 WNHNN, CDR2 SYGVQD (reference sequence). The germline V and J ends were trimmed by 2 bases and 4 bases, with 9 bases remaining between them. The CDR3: CASSEVRGYNEQFF. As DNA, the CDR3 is TGCGCCAGCAGTGAGGTCCGGGGGTACAATGAGCAGTTCTTC.